Presented here are 5 T cell receptor beta chains from one specimen sequenced in a study of blood T cells in healthy people across ages (dated by TCRdb to 2015 to 2017). The receptor library was made with 5' RACE. Instrument used: Illumina HiSeq 2500. A second PCR of roughly 6 to 11 cycles was run with a J-beta primer mix and a sample-barcoded 5' primer. Through fastp at Q25 and MiXCR, TCRdb rebuilt clones from the public reads, retaining in-frame beta chains. Rows with one shared CDR3 protein collapse into an entry with the most common genes and DNA. For this sample there are more than 1.4 million distinct CDR3 sequences; roughly 40% appear just once. Together, the top ten hold 7.9% of the sample. Sample: blood. These receptors all stem from a young woman in good health.

The rearrangement uses TRBV5-1 and TRBJ2-7, with 11 bases matching TRBD2. Germline-derived CDR1 and CDR2 are SGHRS and YFSETQ. This CDR3 region has 19 residues. Trimming at V came to 0 bases and at J to 0 bases, leaving 11 bases not matched to a gene. The CDR3 reads CASSLAPSGGTTNSYEQYF. CDR3 bases: TGCGCCAGCAGCTTGGCCCCTAGCGGGGGGACCACAAACTCCTACGAGCAGTACTTC.

The rearrangement joins TRBV28 to TRBJ2-5; TRBD2 agrees at 8 bases. Germline values: CDR1 MDHEN, CDR2 SYDVKM. This CDR3 spans 18 amino acids. The V segment lost 2 bases and the J segment 3 bases; nucleotides outside the gene matches: 14. The DNA of the CDR3 is TGTGCCAGCAGTTTAACTAGCGGAGTAGCGGGAATTGAAGAGACCCAGTACTTC. Amino acids: CASSLTSGVAGIEETQYF.

This clonotype was seen more than once but under ten times. The V call is TRBV6-5, the J call TRBJ1-2; D is undetermined. Trimming took 4 bases from V and 0 from J, leaving 9 bases between them. This CDR3 is 14 amino acids long. Germline V CDR1 and CDR2: MNHEY, SVGAGI. CDR3 residues: CASSFSETNYGYTF. The CDR3 region has the DNA TGTGCCAGCAGTTTTTCAGAAACTAACTATGGCTACACCTTC.

This sequence joins TRBV14 and TRBJ2-1; D remains ambiguous. Germline V gene data show CDR1 as SGHDN and CDR2 as FVKESK. Trimming pared 0 bases from V and 6 bases from J, leaving 6 bases between. This CDR3 comprises 13 residues. The CDR3 sequence: CASSQEIRNEQFF. The CDR3 nucleotides are TGTGCCAGCAGCCAAGAAATCCGCAATGAGCAGTTCTTC.

The CDR3, as DNA: TGTGCCAGTAGCGGGAGTTCCAAAAACATTCAGTACTTC. Translating gives CASSGSSKNIQYF. The V call is TRBV27, the J call TRBJ2-7; 9 bases agree with TRBD2. The DNA end is more similar to TRBJ2-4, so the J call may be wrong. Per germline, CDR1 MNHEY and CDR2 SMNVEV (reference sequence). The CDR3 sequence is 13 residues long.